The clone carrying this T cell receptor beta chain occurred a few times. The data derive from a study of cytotoxic CD8 clonotypes in ibrutinib-treated CLL. Background on the study: Among the samples, the mean was about 260,000 productive templates and roughly 96,000 productive rearrangements.

Clones were read by immunoSEQ multiplex PCR, and TCRdb kept only the in-frame ones, dropping some. The sample contains roughly 70,000 clones, 75% to 85% of which appear only once. This TCR derives from a human donor with chronic lymphocytic leukemia. Sequenced material: PBMCs, taken at disease progression, from a patient treated with ibrutinib.

The DNA for the CDR3 is TGTGCCACCAGCAGAGATCGAAGGCACTCGGGGGACCAGTACTTC. Amino acids: CATSRDRRHSGDQYF. This rearrangement joins TRBV15 to TRBJ2-5; D may be TRBD2 (6 bases). Germline CDR1 reads LNHNV; CDR2 reads YYDKDF (reference sequence). The CDR3 loop spans 15 amino acids. Trimming pared 0 bases from V and 10 bases from J, leaving 18 bases between.